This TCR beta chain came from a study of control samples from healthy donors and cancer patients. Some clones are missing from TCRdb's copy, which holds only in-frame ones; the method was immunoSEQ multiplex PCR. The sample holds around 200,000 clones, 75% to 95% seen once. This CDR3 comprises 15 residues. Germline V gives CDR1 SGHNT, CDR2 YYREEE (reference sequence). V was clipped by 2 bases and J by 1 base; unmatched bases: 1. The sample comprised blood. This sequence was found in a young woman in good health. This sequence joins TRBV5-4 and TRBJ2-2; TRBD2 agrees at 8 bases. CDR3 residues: CASSLAGVNTGELFF. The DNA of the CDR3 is TGTGCCAGCAGCTTAGCGGGGGTGAACACCGGGGAGCTGTTTTTT.